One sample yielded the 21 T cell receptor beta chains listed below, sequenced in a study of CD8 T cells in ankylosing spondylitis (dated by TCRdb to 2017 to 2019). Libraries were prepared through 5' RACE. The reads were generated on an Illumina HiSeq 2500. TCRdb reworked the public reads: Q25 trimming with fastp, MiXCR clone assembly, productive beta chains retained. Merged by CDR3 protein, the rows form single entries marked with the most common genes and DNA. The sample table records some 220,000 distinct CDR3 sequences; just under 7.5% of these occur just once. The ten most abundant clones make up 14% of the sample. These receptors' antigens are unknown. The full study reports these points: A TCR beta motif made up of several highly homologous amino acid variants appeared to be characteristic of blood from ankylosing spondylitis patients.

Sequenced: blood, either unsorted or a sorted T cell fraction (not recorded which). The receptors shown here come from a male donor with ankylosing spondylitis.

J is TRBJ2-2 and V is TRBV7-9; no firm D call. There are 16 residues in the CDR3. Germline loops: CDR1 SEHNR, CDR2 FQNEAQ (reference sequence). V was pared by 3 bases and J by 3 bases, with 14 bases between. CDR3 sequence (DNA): TGTGCCAGCAGCTTCTGGCCCAGAGGCGACACCGGGGAGCTGTTTTTT. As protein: CASSFWPRGDTGELFF.

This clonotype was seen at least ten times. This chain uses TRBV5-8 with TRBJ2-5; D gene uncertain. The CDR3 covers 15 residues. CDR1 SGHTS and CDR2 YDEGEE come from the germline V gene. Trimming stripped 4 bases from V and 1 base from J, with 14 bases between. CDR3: CASSGAINSQETQYF. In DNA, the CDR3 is TGTGCCAGCAGCGGTGCAATAAACAGCCAAGAGACCCAGTACTTC.

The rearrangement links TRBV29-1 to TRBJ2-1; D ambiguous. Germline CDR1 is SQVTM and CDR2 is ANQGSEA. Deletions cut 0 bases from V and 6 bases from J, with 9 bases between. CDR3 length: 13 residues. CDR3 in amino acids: CSVEDLAGNEQFF. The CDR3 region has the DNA TGCAGCGTTGAAGATCTGGCCGGCAATGAGCAGTTCTTC.

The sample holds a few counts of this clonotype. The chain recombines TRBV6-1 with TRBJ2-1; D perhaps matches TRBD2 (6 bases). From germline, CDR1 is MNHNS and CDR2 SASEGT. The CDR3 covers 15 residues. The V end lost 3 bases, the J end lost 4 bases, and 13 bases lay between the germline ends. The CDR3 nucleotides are TGTGCCAGCAGTGATAGTGCTAGCGCTTACAATGAGCAGTTCTTC. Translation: CASSDSASAYNEQFF.

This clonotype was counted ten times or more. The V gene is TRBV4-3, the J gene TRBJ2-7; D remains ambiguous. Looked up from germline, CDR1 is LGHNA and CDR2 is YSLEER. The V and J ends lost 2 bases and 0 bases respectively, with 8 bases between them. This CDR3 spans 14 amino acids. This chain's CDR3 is CASSQIRSSYEQYF. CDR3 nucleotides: TGCGCCAGCAGCCAAATTAGGAGCTCCTACGAGCAGTACTTC.

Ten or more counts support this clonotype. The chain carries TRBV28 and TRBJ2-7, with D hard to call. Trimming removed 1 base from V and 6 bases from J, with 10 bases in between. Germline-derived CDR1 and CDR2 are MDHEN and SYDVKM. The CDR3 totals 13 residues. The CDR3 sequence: CASSLSDSTEQYF. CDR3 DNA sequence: TGTGCCAGCAGTTTATCCGACTCTACCGAGCAGTACTTC.

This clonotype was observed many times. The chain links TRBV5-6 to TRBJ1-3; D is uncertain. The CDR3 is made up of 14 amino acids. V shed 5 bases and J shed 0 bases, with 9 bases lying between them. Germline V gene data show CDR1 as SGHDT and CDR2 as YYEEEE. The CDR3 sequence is CASRAAGSGNTIYF. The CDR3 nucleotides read TGTGCCAGCAGAGCGGCGGGCTCTGGAAACACCATATATTTT.

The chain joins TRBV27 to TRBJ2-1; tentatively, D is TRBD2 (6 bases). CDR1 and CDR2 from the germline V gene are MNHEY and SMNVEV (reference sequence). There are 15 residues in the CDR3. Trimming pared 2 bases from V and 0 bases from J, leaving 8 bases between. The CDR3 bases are TGTGCCAGCAGTTTACGGGGGACCTCCTACAATGAGCAGTTCTTC. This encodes CASSLRGTSYNEQFF.

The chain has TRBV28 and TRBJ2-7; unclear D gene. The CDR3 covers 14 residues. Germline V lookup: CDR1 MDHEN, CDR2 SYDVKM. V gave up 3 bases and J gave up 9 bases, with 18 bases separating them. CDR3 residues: CASSLISSPNGQYF. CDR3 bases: TGTGCCAGCAGTTTGATCTCGTCTCCGAACGGGCAGTACTTC.

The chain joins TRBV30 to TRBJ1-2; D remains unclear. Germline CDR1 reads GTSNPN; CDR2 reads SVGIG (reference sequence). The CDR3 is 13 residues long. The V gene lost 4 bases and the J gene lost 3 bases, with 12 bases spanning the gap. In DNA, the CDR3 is TGTGCCTGGAAAACTGGACGGTACTATGGCTACACCTTC. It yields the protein CAWKTGRYYGYTF.

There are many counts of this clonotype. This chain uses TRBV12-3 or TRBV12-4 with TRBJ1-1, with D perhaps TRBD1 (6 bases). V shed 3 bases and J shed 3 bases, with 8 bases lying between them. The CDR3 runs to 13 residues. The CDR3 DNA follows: TGTGCCAGCAGTTTCGCAGGGGACACTGAAGCTTTCTTT. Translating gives CASSFAGDTEAFF.

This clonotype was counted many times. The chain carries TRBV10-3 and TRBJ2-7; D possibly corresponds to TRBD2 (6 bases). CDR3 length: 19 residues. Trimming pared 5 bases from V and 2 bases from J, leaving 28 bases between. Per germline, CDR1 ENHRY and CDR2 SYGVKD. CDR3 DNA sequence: TGTGCCATCAGTCGATCAAATATCCGGGACTCCTCTAGGGCCTACGAGCAGTACTTC. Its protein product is CAISRSNIRDSSRAYEQYF.

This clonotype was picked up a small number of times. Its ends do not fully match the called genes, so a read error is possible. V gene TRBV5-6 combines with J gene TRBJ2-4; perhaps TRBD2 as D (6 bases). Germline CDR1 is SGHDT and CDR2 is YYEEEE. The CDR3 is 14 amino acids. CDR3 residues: CASSGGAAENIQYF. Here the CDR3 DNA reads TGTGCCAGCAGCGGCGGGGCAGCCGAAAACATTCAGTACTTC.

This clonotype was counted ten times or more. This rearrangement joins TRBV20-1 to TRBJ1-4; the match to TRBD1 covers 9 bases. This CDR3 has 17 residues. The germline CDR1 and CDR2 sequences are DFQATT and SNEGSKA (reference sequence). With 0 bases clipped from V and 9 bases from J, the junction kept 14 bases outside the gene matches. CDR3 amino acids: CSAREIGGGTGRKKLFF. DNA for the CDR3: TGCAGTGCTAGAGAGATAGGGGGAGGGACAGGGAGAAAAAAACTGTTTTTT.

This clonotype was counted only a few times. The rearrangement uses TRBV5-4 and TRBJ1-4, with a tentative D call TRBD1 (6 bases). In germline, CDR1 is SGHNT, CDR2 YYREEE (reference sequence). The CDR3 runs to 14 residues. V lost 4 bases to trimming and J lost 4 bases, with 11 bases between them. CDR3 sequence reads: CASSKDRINEKLFF. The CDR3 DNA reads TGTGCCAGCAGCAAGGACAGAATTAATGAAAAACTGTTTTTT. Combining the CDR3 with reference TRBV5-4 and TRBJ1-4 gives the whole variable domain ETGVTQSPTHLIKTRGQQVTLRCSSQSGHNTVSWYQQALGQGPQFIFQYYREEENGRGNFPPRFSGLQFPNYSSELNVNALELDDSALYLCASSKDRINEKLFFGSGTQLSVL.

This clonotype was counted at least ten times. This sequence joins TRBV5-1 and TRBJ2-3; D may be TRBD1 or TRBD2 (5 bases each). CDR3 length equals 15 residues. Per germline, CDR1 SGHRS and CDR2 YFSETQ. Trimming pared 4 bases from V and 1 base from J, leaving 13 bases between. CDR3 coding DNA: TGCGCCAGCAGCCACGGGGCCATCGGCACAGATACGCAGTATTTT. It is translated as CASSHGAIGTDTQYF.

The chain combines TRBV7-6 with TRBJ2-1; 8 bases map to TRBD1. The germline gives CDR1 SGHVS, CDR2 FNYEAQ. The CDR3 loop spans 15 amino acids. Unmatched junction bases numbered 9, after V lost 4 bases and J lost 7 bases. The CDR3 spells CASSSIDRGGNEQFF. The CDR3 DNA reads TGTGCCAGCAGCTCTATCGACAGGGGAGGAAATGAGCAGTTCTTC.

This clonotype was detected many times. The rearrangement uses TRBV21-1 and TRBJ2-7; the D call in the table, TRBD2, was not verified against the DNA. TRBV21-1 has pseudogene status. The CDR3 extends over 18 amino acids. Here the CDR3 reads CASSKDSLEDGRSYEQYF. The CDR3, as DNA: TGTGCCAGCAGCAAAGATTCTCTGGAGGACGGTAGATCCTACGAGCAGTACTTC.

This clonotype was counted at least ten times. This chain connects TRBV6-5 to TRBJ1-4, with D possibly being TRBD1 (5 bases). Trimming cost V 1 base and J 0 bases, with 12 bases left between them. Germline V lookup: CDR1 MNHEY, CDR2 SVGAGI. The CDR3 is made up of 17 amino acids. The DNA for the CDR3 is TGTGCCAGCAGTTACTACTGGGGGATTGCAACTAATGAAAAACTGTTTTTT. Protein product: CASSYYWGIATNEKLFF.

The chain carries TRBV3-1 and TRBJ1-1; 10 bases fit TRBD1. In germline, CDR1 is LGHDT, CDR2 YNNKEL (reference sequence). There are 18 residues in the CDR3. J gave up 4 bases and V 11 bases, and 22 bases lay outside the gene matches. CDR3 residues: CACTQVIPQRDRGTEAFF. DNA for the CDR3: TGTGCCTGCACCCAAGTTATACCCCAAAGGGACAGGGGCACTGAAGCTTTCTTT.

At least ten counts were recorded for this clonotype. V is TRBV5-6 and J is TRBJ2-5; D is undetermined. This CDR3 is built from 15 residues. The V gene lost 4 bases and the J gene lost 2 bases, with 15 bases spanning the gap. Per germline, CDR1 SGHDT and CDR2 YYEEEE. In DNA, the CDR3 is TGTGCCAGCAGCCTAGACGGATTTTCACAAGAGACCCAGTACTTC. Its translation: CASSLDGFSQETQYF.